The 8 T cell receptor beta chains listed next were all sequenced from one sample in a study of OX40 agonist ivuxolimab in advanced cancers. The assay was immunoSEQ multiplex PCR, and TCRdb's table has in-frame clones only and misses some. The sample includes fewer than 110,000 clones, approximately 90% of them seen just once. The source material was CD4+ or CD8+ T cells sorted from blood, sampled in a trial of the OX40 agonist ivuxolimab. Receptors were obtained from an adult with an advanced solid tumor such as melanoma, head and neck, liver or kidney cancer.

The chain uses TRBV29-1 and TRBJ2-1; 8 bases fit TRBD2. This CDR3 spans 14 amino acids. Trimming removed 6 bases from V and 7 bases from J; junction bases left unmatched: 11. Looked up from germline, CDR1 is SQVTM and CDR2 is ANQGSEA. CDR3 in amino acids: CSVPRAGGMNEQFF. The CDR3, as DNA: TGCAGCGTCCCCAGGGCGGGAGGTATGAATGAGCAGTTCTTC.

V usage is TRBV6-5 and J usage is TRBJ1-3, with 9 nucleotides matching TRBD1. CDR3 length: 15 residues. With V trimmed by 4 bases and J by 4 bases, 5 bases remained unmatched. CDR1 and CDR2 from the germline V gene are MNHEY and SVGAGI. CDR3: CASSLNRGQGNTIYF. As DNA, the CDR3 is TGTGCCAGCAGTTTGAACAGGGGGCAAGGAAACACCATATATTTT.

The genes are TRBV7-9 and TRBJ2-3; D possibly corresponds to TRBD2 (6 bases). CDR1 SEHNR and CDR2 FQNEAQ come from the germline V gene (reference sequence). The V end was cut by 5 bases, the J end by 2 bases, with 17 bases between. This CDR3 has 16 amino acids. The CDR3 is CASSEYLSGYTDTQYF. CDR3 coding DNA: TGTGCCAGCAGCGAATATCTTAGCGGATACACAGATACGCAGTATTTT.

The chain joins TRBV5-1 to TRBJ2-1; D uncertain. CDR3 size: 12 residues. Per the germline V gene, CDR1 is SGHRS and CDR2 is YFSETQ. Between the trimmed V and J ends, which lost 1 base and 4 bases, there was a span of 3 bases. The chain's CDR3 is CASSLSYNEQFF. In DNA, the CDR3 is TGCGCCAGCAGCTTGAGTTACAATGAGCAGTTCTTC.

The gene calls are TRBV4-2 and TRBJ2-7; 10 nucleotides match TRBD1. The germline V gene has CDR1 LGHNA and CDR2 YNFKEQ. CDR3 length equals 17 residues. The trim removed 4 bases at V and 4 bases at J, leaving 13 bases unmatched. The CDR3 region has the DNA TGTGCCAGCAGCCTAGGACAGGGGGAAGCGGGAGTATACGAGCAGTACTTC. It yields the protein CASSLGQGEAGVYEQYF.

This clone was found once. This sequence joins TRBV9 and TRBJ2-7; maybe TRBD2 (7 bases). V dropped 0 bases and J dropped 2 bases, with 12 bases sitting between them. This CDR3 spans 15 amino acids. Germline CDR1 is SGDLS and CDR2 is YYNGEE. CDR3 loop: CASSVEGGGAYEQYF. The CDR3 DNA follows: TGTGCCAGCAGCGTAGAGGGAGGGGGAGCCTACGAGCAGTACTTC.

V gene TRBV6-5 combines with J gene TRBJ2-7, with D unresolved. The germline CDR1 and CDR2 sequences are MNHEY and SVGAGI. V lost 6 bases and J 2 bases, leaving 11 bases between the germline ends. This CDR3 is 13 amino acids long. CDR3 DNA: TGTGCCAGCAGCCACAGACCTGCCTACGAGCAGTACTTC. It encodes CASSHRPAYEQYF.

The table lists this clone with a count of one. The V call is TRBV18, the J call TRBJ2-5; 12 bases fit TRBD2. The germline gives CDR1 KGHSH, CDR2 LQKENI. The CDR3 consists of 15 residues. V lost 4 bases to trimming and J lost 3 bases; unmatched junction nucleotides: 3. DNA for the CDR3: TGTGCCAGCTCACGGACTAGCGGGGCCAAAGAGACCCAGTACTTC. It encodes CASSRTSGAKETQYF.